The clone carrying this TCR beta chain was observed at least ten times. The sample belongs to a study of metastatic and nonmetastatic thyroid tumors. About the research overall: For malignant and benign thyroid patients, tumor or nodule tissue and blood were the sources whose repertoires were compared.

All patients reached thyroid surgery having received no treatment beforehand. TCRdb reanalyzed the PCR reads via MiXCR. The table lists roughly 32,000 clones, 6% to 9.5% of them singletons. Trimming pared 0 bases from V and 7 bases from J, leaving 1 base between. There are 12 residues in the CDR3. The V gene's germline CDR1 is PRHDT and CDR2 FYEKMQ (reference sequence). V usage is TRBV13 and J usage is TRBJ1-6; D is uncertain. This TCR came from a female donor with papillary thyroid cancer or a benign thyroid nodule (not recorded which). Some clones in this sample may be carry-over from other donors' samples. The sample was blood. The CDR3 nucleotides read TGTGCCAGCAGCTTAGGCAATTCACCCCTCCACTTT. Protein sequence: CASSLGNSPLHF.